The clone carrying this T cell receptor (beta chain) was recorded at least ten times. The CDR3 contains 15 residues. Germline assignment: CDR1 MNHNY and CDR2 SVGAGI (reference sequence). V was pared by 0 bases and J by 6 bases, with 15 bases between. Sequenced patients had shown CD8+CD57+ cell expansion by flow cytometry. The template for TCR beta VDJ and CDR3 sequence profiling was genomic DNA. TCRdb processed the reads anew with MiXCR; each CDR3 protein has one entry. The profile shows roughly 200,000 distinct CDR3 sequences, over 55% of them singletons. This sample is drawn from a study of CD8+CD57+ T cells in acquired aplastic anemia.

The sequence was obtained from a human donor with aplastic anemia. Input material: sorted CD4+, CD8+, or CD8+CD57+ T cells (not recorded which) from PBMCs. The genes are TRBV6-6 and TRBJ2-7, with a weak D call TRBD1 (6 bases). CDR3 in amino acids: CASSYSNRVRVEQYF. In DNA, the CDR3 is TGTGCCAGCAGTTACTCCAACAGGGTAAGGGTCGAGCAGTACTTC.